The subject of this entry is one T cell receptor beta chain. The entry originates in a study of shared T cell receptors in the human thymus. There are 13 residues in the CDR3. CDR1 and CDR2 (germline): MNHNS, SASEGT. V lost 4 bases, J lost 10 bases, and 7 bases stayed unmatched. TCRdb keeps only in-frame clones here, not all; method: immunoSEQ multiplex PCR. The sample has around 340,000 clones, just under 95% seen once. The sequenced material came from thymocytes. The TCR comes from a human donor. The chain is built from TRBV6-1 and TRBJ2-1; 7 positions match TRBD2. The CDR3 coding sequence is TGTGCCAGCAGTGGGGAGACTAGCCGAGAGCAGTTCTTC. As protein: CASSGETSREQFF.